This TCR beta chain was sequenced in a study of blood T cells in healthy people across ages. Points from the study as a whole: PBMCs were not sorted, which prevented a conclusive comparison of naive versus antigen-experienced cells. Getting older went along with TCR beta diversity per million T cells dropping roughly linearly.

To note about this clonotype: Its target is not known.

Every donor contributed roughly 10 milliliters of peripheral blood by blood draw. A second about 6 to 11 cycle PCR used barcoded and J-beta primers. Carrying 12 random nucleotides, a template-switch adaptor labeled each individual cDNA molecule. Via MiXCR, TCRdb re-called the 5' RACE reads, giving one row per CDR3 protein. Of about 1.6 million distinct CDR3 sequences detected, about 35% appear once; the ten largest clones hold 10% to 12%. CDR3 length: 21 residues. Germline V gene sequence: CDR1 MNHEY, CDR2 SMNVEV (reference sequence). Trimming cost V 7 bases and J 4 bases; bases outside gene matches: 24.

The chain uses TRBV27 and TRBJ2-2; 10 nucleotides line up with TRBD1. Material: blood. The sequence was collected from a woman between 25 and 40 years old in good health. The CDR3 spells CASTHERPGQGIRRGTGELFF. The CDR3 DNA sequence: TGTGCCAGCACCCACGAGCGACCGGGACAGGGGATACGTCGAGGCACCGGGGAGCTGTTTTTT.